This TCR beta chain originates from a study of blood T cell repertoires in COVID-19. Authors' processing steps: Reference gene primer amplification yielded estimated nucleated cell counts. The data were produced by immunoSEQ multiplex PCR, yet TCRdb's version contains in-frame clones alone and is incomplete. V, J and clone size derive from that table, while D and trimming were established from the DNA sequence. Here the sample spans about 240,000 clones, more than 70% being singletons. This CDR3 is 12 amino acids long. The V and J ends lost 3 bases and 4 bases respectively, with 7 bases between them. Germline V gene lookup returns CDR1 SGHNT and CDR2 YYREEE (reference sequence).

The genes are TRBV5-4 and TRBJ1-2; the D is unclear. The sequence was obtained from an elderly man with acute or convalescent COVID-19. Sequenced sample: peripheral blood. The CDR3 here is CASSSRGYGYTF. The CDR3 nucleotides are TGTGCCAGCAGCTCCCGGGGCTATGGCTACACCTTC.